This T cell receptor beta chain was identified during a study of T-cell reconstitution after alpha-beta-depleted transplantation in children. General observations from the study: Counts and diversity of T cells one year after transplant came mostly from newly produced T cells. Diversity of TCRbeta at day 60 was high in some patients, arising from surviving recipient T cells and thymic progenitors. Expanded graft clones, several hundred of them, were reportedly the source of alpha-beta T cells about two months after transplant.

Unique molecular identifiers featured in how the TCRbeta library was prepared. TCRdb re-analysed the PCR reads in MiXCR, keeping a single row per CDR3 protein. This table has 110,000 or so distinct CDR3 sequences, 5% to 7% appearing once. From germline, CDR1 is DFQATT and CDR2 SNEGSKA (reference sequence). With 0 bases removed from V and 4 bases from J, the gap between germline ends came to 13 bases. The CDR3 has 14 amino acids. This clonotype was observed a handful of times. The target antigen is unknown. The material sequenced was PBMCs, mostly from graft donor cells, taken 360 days after TCRalphabeta/CD19-depleted stem cell transplant. This chain connects TRBV20-1 to TRBJ2-7; a weak D match, TRBD2 (7 bases). This sequence originates from a male patient aged 2 to 9 who had a stem cell transplant for acute lymphoblastic leukemia, so the T cells may come from the graft donor. This chain's CDR3 is CSARDQEGGYEQYF. CDR3 DNA: TGCAGTGCTAGAGATCAGGAGGGGGGGTACGAGCAGTACTTC.